This is a list of T cell receptor beta chains from one sample in a study of T cell responses to AZD1222 COVID-19 vaccine. Sequenced by immunoSEQ multiplex PCR; TCRdb stores in-frame clones only, minus some. Among about 270,000 clones, 85% to 95% were seen once, and the ten largest hold 0.5% to 0.7%. The material sequenced was peripheral blood, taken 28 days after the second AZD1222 dose. Source of these receptors: an adult who received the AZD1222 COVID-19 vaccine. Both conserved end residues are part of each CDR3. A D gene is named only where the DNA matches it firmly. Rows give clone size only sometimes, using once, few, many, or a class for an expanded clone.

d_gene | j_gene | len | abundance | v_gene | CDR3aa | CDR3nt
TRBD2 | TRBJ2-3 | 16 | . | TRBV6-2/TRBV6-3 | CASSPGTSGSTDTQYF | TGTGCCAGCAGCCCCGGGACTAGCGGGAGTACAGATACGCAGTATTTT
. | TRBJ1-4 | 16 | . | TRBV29-1 | CSVAVMRQEGDEKLFF | TGCAGCGTTGCGGTGATGAGACAGGAAGGAGATGAAAAACTGTTTTTT
. | TRBJ2-3 | 16 | once | TRBV9 | CASSVAPDRLTDTQYF | TGTGCCAGCAGCGTAGCACCCGACAGACTCACAGATACGCAGTATTTT
. | TRBJ2-2 | 14 | . | TRBV7-2 | CASSHNWNTGELFF | TGTGCCAGCAGCCACAACTGGAACACCGGGGAGCTGTTTTTT
. | TRBJ2-3 | 13 | . | TRBV12-5 | CASGSQGSDTQYF | TGTGCTAGTGGCTCCCAGGGGTCAGATACGCAGTATTTT
TRBD1 | TRBJ1-2 | 17 | . | TRBV5-5 | CASSLVWGQGARYGYTF | TGTGCCAGCAGCTTGGTATGGGGACAGGGGGCGCGGTATGGCTACACCTTC
TRBD1 | TRBJ2-7 | 14 | . | TRBV13 | CASSLSDRGYEQYF | TGTGCCAGCAGCTTATCGGACAGGGGGTACGAGCAGTACTTC
. | TRBJ2-3 | 13 | . | TRBV18 | CASSPGFTDTQYF | TGTGCCAGCTCACCAGGCTTCACAGATACGCAGTATTTT
. | TRBJ1-2 | 14 | . | TRBV9 | CASSVDPGEHGYTF | TGTGCCAGCAGCGTAGACCCCGGGGAACACGGCTACACCTTC
. | TRBJ1-2 | 13 | . | TRBV5-1 | CASSLDGGSGYTF | TGCGCCAGCAGCTTGGATGGGGGTAGTGGCTACACCTTC
. | TRBJ2-1 | 12 | . | TRBV30 | CAWSLRVNEQFF | TGTGCCTGGAGTCTCAGGGTCAATGAGCAGTTCTTC
TRBD2 | TRBJ2-2 | 14 | . | TRBV7-2 | CASSLAGGHGELFF | TGTGCCAGCAGTCTAGCGGGAGGGCACGGGGAGCTGTTTTTT
. | TRBJ1-2 | 14 | . | TRBV18 | CASSKSVGTAGYTF | TGTGCCAGCTCAAAGTCAGTGGGGACTGCTGGCTACACCTTC
. | TRBJ2-1 | 15 | . | TRBV7-8 | CASSFPKDGPNEQFF | TGTGCCAGCAGCTTCCCGAAGGACGGACCCAATGAGCAGTTCTTC
TRBD1 | TRBJ2-5 | 15 | . | TRBV24-1 | CATSDAGQGMETQYF | TGTGCCACCAGTGATGCGGGACAGGGGATGGAGACCCAGTACTTC
. | TRBJ2-1 | 13 | . | TRBV12-3/TRBV12-4 | CASMFPPYNEQFF | TGTGCCAGCATGTTCCCCCCCTACAATGAGCAGTTCTTC
. | TRBJ2-7 | 13 | . | TRBV5-4 | CASSSSERDEQYF | TGTGCCAGCAGCTCCTCCGAAAGGGACGAGCAGTACTTC